Included here is one TCR beta chain sequence, with context. The antigen remains unidentified. Both 60 Vbeta primers and 13 Jbeta primers went into the PCR. Using immunoSEQ multiplex PCR, the repertoire was profiled, and TCRdb retains in-frame clones only, with some absent. The table shows 98,000 or so clones, with roughly three quarters occurring only once. The source of the sample is a study of cytomegalovirus exposure and HLA in healthy donors. Points from the study as a whole: For presence/absence analyses, sequencing depth was assumed to be roughly uniform across donors. The productive fraction for most TCR beta V segments was about 90% or about 30% in an earlier analysis.

CDR3 length: 13 amino acids. Germline V gene lookup returns CDR1 SGHVS and CDR2 FNYEAQ. V lost 8 bases to trimming and J lost 4 bases, with 14 bases between them. The chain recombines TRBV7-6 with TRBJ1-1, with unresolved D. Sequencing used PBMCs. The clonotype comes from a middle-aged man in good health and CMV-seronegative. This CDR3 is CASYTAPGTEAFF. Here the CDR3 DNA reads TGTGCCAGCTATACCGCCCCAGGCACTGAAGCTTTCTTT.